Listed here is a single T cell receptor (beta chain). This record comes from a study of blood T cell repertoires in COVID-19. Methods used by the authors: The authors estimated nucleated cell counts from reference gene primer amplification. Clones were read by immunoSEQ multiplex PCR, and TCRdb kept only the in-frame ones, dropping some. V and J calls and clone size are those listed in that table; D and trimming were worked out from the DNA. The table records roughly 70,000 clones, around nine tenths of them present only once. Germline lookup yields CDR1 SGHTA and CDR2 FQGNSA. Trimming stripped 3 bases from V and 0 bases from J, with 9 bases between. The length of the CDR3 is 15 residues.

The receptor's source is a man aged 65 to 85 with acute or convalescent COVID-19. The chain carries TRBV7-2 and TRBJ1-3, with a possible D match to TRBD1 (5 bases). Material: peripheral blood. The CDR3 nucleotides read TGTGCCAGCAGCTTTGCGGGGGACTCTGGAAACACCATATATTTT. Its translation: CASSFAGDSGNTIYF.